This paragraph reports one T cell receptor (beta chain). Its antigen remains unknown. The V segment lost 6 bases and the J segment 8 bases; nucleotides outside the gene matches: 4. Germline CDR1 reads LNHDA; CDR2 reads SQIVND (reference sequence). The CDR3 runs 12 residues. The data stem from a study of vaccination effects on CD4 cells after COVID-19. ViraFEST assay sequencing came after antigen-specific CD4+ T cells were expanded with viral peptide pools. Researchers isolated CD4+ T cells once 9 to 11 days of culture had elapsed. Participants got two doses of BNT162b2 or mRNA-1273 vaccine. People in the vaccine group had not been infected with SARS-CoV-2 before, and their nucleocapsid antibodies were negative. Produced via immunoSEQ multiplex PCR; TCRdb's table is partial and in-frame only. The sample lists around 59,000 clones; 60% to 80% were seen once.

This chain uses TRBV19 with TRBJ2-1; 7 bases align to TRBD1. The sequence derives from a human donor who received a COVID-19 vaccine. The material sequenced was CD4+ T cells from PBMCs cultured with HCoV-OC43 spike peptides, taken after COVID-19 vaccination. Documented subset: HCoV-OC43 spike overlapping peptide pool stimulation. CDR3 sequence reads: CASSTGVDEQFF. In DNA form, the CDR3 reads TGTGCCAGTAGCACAGGGGTTGATGAGCAGTTCTTC. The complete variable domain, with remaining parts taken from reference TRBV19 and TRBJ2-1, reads DGGITQSPKYLFRKEGQNVTLSCEQNLNHDAMYWYRQDPGQGLRLIYYSQIVNDFQKGDIAEGYSVSREKKESFPLTVTSAQKNPTAFYLCASSTGVDEQFFGPGTRLTVL.